The T cell receptor beta chain under discussion was sequenced for a study of CXCR3-negative and CXCR3-positive naive CD8 T cells. TRB cDNA was prepared as libraries by UMI-labeled 5' RACE. TCRdb reprocessed the 5' RACE reads, with one entry per CDR3 protein and no DNA. The sample's table shows roughly 56,000 distinct CDR3 sequences. The specimen sequenced was naive CXCR3- CD8+ T cells from blood. Specified subset: CD45RO-CCR7+CD27+CD95- naive CD8+ T cells lacking CXCR3 (TNR3-). This TCR was sampled from a human donor in good health. Some clones in this sample may be carry-over from other donors' samples.

CDR3 loop: CASSSLGPGEQYF. The V call is TRBV5-6, the J call TRBJ2-7; TCRdb's assignment of TRBD1 cannot be checked, as there is no DNA. CDR3 size: 13 residues. Germline V gives CDR1 SGHDT, CDR2 YYEEEE.